The source of this T cell receptor beta chain is a study of blood T cell repertoires in COVID-19. TCRdb keeps only in-frame clones here, not all; method: immunoSEQ multiplex PCR. The sample includes a few hundred thousand clones, about 88% of them seen just once. The source is a woman under 30 who had been exposed to COVID-19. Sequencing was carried out using PBMCs or T cells enriched from blood (not recorded which).

The CDR3 bases are TGTGCCAGCAAGGGGATAATGCACTACGAGCAGTACTTC. Residues: CASKGIMHYEQYF. The chain uses TRBV28 and TRBJ2-7; D may be TRBD1 (5 bases). Germline V gives CDR1 MDHEN, CDR2 SYDVKM. The CDR3 totals 13 residues. Trimming stripped 7 bases from V and 3 bases from J, with 13 bases between.